Listed below are T cell receptor beta chains from one sample, sequenced in a study of PD-1 blockade in classical Hodgkin lymphoma. Clones were sequenced by immunoSEQ multiplex PCR, and TCRdb holds only the in-frame ones, with some missing. The sample shows over 80,000 clones, roughly 78% of them seen only once. This material consisted of peripheral blood mononuclear cells (PBMCs), taken before the fourth cycle of nivolumab. These receptors came from a human donor with classical Hodgkin lymphoma. Each CDR3 is given with its conserved first and last residue. The order of the fields is V gene, clone size, D gene, J gene, CDR3 protein, CDR3 DNA. The D gene is left open where the match is weak. Clone size is stated in some rows and not others, as once, few, many or a class when expanded.

v_gene: TRBV13; abundance: .; d_gene: .; j_gene: TRBJ2-7; CDR3aa: CASSRGQPAYEQYF; CDR3nt: TGTGCCAGCAGCCGCGGACAGCCTGCCTACGAGCAGTACTTC
v_gene: TRBV7-6; abundance: .; d_gene: TRBD2; j_gene: TRBJ2-1; CDR3aa: CASSPTAGVEQFF; CDR3nt: TGTGCCAGCAGCCCAACGGCGGGGGTTGAGCAGTTCTTC
v_gene: TRBV19; abundance: few; d_gene: TRBD1; j_gene: TRBJ2-1; CDR3aa: CASSPEGAEYNEQFF; CDR3nt: TGTGCCAGTAGTCCAGAGGGGGCGGAGTACAATGAGCAGTTCTTC
v_gene: TRBV5-1; abundance: .; d_gene: TRBD2; j_gene: TRBJ2-3; CDR3aa: CASSFSGATPLRTDTQYF; CDR3nt: TGCGCCAGCAGCTTTAGCGGGGCCACCCCCTTAAGGACAGATACGCAGTATTTT
v_gene: TRBV2; abundance: .; d_gene: .; j_gene: TRBJ2-1; CDR3aa: CASSQDWSSYNEQFF; CDR3nt: TGTGCCAGCAGCCAAGACTGGAGCTCCTACAATGAGCAGTTCTTC
v_gene: TRBV19; abundance: once; d_gene: .; j_gene: TRBJ2-7; CDR3aa: CASSRDTLYEQYF; CDR3nt: TGTGCCAGCAGCCGGGACACGCTTTACGAGCAGTACTTC
v_gene: TRBV19; abundance: .; d_gene: .; j_gene: TRBJ1-2; CDR3aa: CASLRSGGSYGYTF; CDR3nt: TGTGCCAGTCTGCGCTCCGGGGGTAGCTATGGCTACACCTTC
v_gene: TRBV19; abundance: .; d_gene: .; j_gene: TRBJ2-2; CDR3aa: CASNTPYTGELFF; CDR3nt: TGTGCCAGTAATACTCCTTACACCGGGGAGCTGTTTTTT
v_gene: TRBV4-1; abundance: .; d_gene: TRBD1; j_gene: TRBJ1-5; CDR3aa: CASSQGTGRLQPQHF; CDR3nt: TGCGCCAGCAGCCAAGGGACAGGGAGGCTTCAGCCCCAGCATTTT
v_gene: TRBV6-5; abundance: once; d_gene: TRBD2; j_gene: TRBJ2-3; CDR3aa: CASSLARGGPQYF; CDR3nt: TGTGCCAGCAGTTTGGCCCGGGGGGGTCCCCAGTATTTT
v_gene: TRBV19; abundance: .; d_gene: .; j_gene: TRBJ1-5; CDR3aa: CASSMAFERFNLYSNQPQHF; CDR3nt: TGTGCCAGTAGTATGGCGTTCGAACGCTTCAACTTATATAGCAATCAGCCCCAGCATTTT
v_gene: TRBV5-1; abundance: .; d_gene: .; j_gene: TRBJ2-5; CDR3aa: CASSLALPGQETQYF; CDR3nt: TGCGCCAGCAGCTTGGCATTGCCGGGACAAGAGACCCAGTACTTC
v_gene: TRBV5-1; abundance: .; d_gene: TRBD1; j_gene: TRBJ1-2; CDR3aa: CASSIRTGQGRNYGYTF; CDR3nt: TGCGCCAGCAGCATCCGGACAGGGCAGGGCAGAAACTATGGCTACACCTTC
v_gene: TRBV5-4; abundance: .; d_gene: TRBD2; j_gene: TRBJ2-1; CDR3aa: CASRHGGRTSDHNEQFF; CDR3nt: TGTGCCAGCAGGCACGGCGGGAGGACTAGCGACCACAATGAGCAGTTCTTC
v_gene: TRBV6-5; abundance: .; d_gene: TRBD2; j_gene: TRBJ2-7; CDR3aa: CASSYWGGSGSEQYF; CDR3nt: TGTGCCAGCAGTTACTGGGGCGGGAGTGGAAGCGAGCAGTACTTC
v_gene: TRBV5-4; abundance: .; d_gene: TRBD1; j_gene: TRBJ2-7; CDR3aa: CASSPYGTGREQYF; CDR3nt: TGTGCCAGCAGCCCATATGGGACAGGGCGGGAGCAGTACTTC
v_gene: TRBV9; abundance: .; d_gene: TRBD1; j_gene: TRBJ1-2; CDR3aa: CASSVGQGNYGYTF; CDR3nt: TGTGCCAGCAGCGTCGGACAGGGCAACTATGGCTACACCTTC
v_gene: TRBV5-4; abundance: .; d_gene: .; j_gene: TRBJ1-2; CDR3aa: CASSPSRDRTWGYTF; CDR3nt: TGTGCCAGCAGCCCCTCCCGAGACAGGACATGGGGCTACACCTTC
v_gene: TRBV25-1; abundance: .; d_gene: TRBD2; j_gene: TRBJ2-3; CDR3aa: CASSEYSGTQYF; CDR3nt: TGTGCCAGCAGTGAATATAGCGGGACGCAGTATTTT
v_gene: TRBV4-2; abundance: few; d_gene: TRBD2; j_gene: TRBJ2-1; CDR3aa: CASSQDRLAGDIRVNNEQFF; CDR3nt: TGTGCCAGCAGCCAAGATCGGCTAGCGGGGGACATAAGGGTTAACAATGAGCAGTTCTTC
v_gene: TRBV5-1; abundance: .; d_gene: TRBD1; j_gene: TRBJ2-2; CDR3aa: CASSRTGSTGELFF; CDR3nt: TGCGCCAGCAGCCGGACAGGGAGCACCGGGGAGCTGTTTTTT
v_gene: TRBV18; abundance: .; d_gene: TRBD1; j_gene: TRBJ2-7; CDR3aa: CASSPLPLSVTGTGVYEQYF; CDR3nt: TGTGCCAGCTCACCACTTCCCCTGTCGGTTACAGGGACAGGGGTCTACGAGCAGTACTTC
v_gene: TRBV19; abundance: .; d_gene: .; j_gene: TRBJ2-2; CDR3aa: CASSGADTNTGELFF; CDR3nt: TGTGCCAGTAGTGGGGCGGATACGAACACCGGGGAGCTGTTTTTT